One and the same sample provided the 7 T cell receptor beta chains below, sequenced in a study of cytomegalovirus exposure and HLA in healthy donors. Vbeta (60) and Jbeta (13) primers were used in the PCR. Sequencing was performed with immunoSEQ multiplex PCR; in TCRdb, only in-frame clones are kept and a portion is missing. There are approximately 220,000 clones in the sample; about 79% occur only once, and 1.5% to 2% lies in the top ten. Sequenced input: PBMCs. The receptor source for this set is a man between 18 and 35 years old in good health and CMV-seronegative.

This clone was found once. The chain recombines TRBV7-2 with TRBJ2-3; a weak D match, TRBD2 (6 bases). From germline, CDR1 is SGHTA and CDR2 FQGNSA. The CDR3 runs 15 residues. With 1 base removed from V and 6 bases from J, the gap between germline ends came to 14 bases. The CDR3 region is CASSLGGSTSDTQYF. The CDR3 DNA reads TGTGCCAGCAGCTTAGGAGGCTCGACTAGTGATACGCAGTATTTT.

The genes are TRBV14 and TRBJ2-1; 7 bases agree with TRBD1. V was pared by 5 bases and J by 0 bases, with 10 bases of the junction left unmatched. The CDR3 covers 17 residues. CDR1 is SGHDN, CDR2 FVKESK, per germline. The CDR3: CASSANTGAASYNEQFF. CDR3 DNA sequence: TGTGCCAGCAGCGCGAATACAGGGGCCGCCTCCTACAATGAGCAGTTCTTC. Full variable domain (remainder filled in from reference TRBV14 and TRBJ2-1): EAGVTQFPSHSVIEKGQTVTLRCDPISGHDNLYWYRRVMGKEIKFLLHFVKESKQDESGMPNNRFLAERTGGTYSTLKVQPAELEDSGVYFCASSANTGAASYNEQFFGPGTRLTVL.

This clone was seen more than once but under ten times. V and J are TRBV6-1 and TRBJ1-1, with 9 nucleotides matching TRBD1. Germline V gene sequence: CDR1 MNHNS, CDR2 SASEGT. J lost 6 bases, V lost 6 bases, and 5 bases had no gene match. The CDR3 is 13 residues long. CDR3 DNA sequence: TGTGCCAGCAGCCGGACAGGGGACGCTGAAGCTTTCTTT. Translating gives CASSRTGDAEAFF.

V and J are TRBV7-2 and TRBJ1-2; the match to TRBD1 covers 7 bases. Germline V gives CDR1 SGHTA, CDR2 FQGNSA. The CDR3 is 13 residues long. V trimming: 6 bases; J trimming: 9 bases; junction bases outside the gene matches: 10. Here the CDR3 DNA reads TGTGCCAGCAGGGCCCCGACAGGGTATAGCTACACCTTC. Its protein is CASRAPTGYSYTF.

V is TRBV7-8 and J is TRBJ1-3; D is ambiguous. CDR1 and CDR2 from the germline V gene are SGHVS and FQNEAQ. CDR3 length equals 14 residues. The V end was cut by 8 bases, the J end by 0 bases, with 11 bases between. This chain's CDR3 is CASSSHNSGNTIYF. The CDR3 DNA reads TGTGCCAGCTCCAGTCACAACTCTGGAAACACCATATATTTT.

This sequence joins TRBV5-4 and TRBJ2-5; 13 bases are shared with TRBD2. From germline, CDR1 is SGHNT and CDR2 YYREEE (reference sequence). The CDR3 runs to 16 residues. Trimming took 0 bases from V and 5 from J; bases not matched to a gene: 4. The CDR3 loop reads CASSLAGTSGTETQYF. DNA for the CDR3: TGTGCCAGCAGCTTGGCCGGGACTAGCGGGACTGAGACCCAGTACTTC.

The CDR3 protein is CASKLAGGEEKTQYF. The CDR3 DNA reads TGTGCCAGCAAGCTAGCGGGGGGGGAAGAGAAAACCCAGTACTTC. The rearrangement links TRBV27 to TRBJ2-5; 12 nucleotides align to TRBD2. This CDR3 spans 15 amino acids. V lost 7 bases to trimming and J lost 8 bases; unmatched junction nucleotides: 11. CDR1 MNHEY and CDR2 SMNVEV come from the germline V gene (reference sequence).